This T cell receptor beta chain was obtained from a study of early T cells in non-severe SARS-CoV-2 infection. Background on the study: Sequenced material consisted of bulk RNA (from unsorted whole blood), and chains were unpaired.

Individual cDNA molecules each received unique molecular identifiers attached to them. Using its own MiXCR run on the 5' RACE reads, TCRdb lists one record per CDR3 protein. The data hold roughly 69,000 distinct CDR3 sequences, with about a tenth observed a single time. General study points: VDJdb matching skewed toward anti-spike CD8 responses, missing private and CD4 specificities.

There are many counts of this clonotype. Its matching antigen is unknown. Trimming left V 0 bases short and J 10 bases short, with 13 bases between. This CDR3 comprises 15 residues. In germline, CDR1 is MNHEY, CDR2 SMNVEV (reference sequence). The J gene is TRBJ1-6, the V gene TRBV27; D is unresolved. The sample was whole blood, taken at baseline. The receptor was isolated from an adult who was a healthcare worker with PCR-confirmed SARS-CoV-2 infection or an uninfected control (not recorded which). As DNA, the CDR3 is TGTGCCAGCAGTTTATCGAACAGCCTTTCATCACCCCTCCACTTT. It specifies CASSLSNSLSSPLHF.